Only a few counts were recorded for the clone carrying this T cell receptor beta chain. It was with a sample-barcoded 5' primer and a J-beta primer mix that a second PCR of about 6 to 12 cycles was run. A single record per CDR3 protein comes from TCRdb applying MiXCR to the 5' RACE reads. This sample carries roughly 800,000 distinct CDR3 sequences, roughly 64% of them seen once, and the ten largest clones take over 20%. The sample belongs to a study of blood T cells in healthy people across ages. After removal of 2 bases from V and 7 bases from J, the junction contained 6 bases not matched to a gene. This CDR3 comprises 15 residues. The germline V gene has CDR1 DFQATT and CDR2 SNEGSKA (reference sequence).

J is TRBJ2-4 and V is TRBV20-1; 12 bases are shared with TRBD2. Sequencing was performed on blood. The source of this sequence is a man younger than 45 in good health. The CDR3 spells CSARTSGRMGNIQYF. The CDR3 coding sequence is TGCAGTGCTAGAACTAGCGGGAGGATGGGGAACATTCAGTACTTC.